The TCR beta chain under discussion was sequenced for a study of OX40 agonist ivuxolimab in advanced cancers. Across the study: Age averaged around 54 years (range about 20 to 80), and about 86% were male. General observations from the study: Partial responders at 0.1-3.0 mg/kg showed near-lowest clonal expansion.

A note on this clone: Its antigen is not identified.

Looked up from germline, CDR1 is MNHEY and CDR2 is SMNVEV (reference sequence). The CDR3 is made up of 15 amino acids. Trimming at V came to 5 bases and at J to 4 bases, leaving 5 bases not matched to a gene. Only in-frame clones appear in the TCRdb table, and some are missing; sequencing was by immunoSEQ multiplex PCR. Of 20,000 to 25,000 clones detected, approximately 90% appear once; the ten largest clones hold around a tenth. This sequence was found in an adult with an advanced solid tumor such as melanoma, head and neck, liver or kidney cancer. The chain carries TRBV27 and TRBJ2-1; 10 bases agree with TRBD1. The sequenced sample was CD4+ or CD8+ T cells sorted from blood, obtained in a trial of the OX40 agonist ivuxolimab. The CDR3 reads CASSTPGQGYNEQFF. CDR3 DNA: TGTGCCAGCAGTACTCCGGGACAGGGGTACAATGAGCAGTTCTTC.